The present T cell receptor beta chain was sequenced within a study of shared clonotypes between healthy human individuals. The team ran DNA from unsorted PBMCs on ten immunoSEQ deep assay plates for sequencing. Using immunoSEQ multiplex PCR, the repertoire was profiled, and TCRdb retains in-frame clones only, with some absent. The table shows 450,000 to 500,000 clones, with 70% to 85% occurring only once. In regard to this clone: A much larger clone differs from this one at a single base, so this may be a read error.

CDR3 length: 13 residues. The ends were cut back, 2 bases at V and 4 bases at J, with 8 bases in the middle. Germline assignment: CDR1 SGHVS and CDR2 FQNEAQ. The gene calls are TRBV7-8 and TRBJ1-2; tentatively, D is TRBD1 (6 bases). Sequenced input: PBMCs. The origin of this receptor is a woman between 40 and 50 years old in good health. Some clones in this sample may be carry-over from other donors' samples. CDR3 sequence (DNA): TGTGCCAGCAGCTTATCGGACAGCTATGGCTACACCTTC. The encoded protein is CASSLSDSYGYTF.